This T cell receptor beta chain was captured in a study of vaccination and CD4 T cells after COVID-19. In the study overall: Four females and six males made up the convalescents, with two Hispanic.

Cultured CD4+ T-cell DNA underwent Oncomine TCR Beta short-read sequencing. TCRdb called the PCR reads again in MiXCR, with one record for every CDR3 protein. The sample carries 15,000 to 20,000 distinct CDR3 sequences, around three fifths recorded once. This clonotype was seen more than once but under ten times. Its antigen is not known. Described treatment: approximately 10-day PBMC culture with coronavirus spike peptide pools or control peptides (ViraFEST assay). V shed 4 bases and J shed 6 bases, with 15 bases lying between them. The CDR3 loop spans 13 amino acids. Per the germline V gene, CDR1 is DFQATT and CDR2 is SNEGSKA (reference sequence).

Sample: CD4+ T cells from blood, cultured in vitro, taken after SARS-CoV-2 vaccination. The receptor was derived from a human donor who had recovered from COVID-19. The gene calls are TRBV20-1 and TRBJ1-2; perhaps TRBD1 as D (6 bases). CDR3 bases: TGCAGTGCTAACCAGGGGATGGAAGATGGCTACACCTTC. Its translation: CSANQGMEDGYTF.